The 27 T cell receptor beta chains below were found in one sample sequenced in a study of T cell responses to AZD1222 COVID-19 vaccine. The method was immunoSEQ multiplex PCR; TCRdb's version includes in-frame clones alone and lacks a portion of them. This sample has approximately 190,000 clones, with around 90% found just once. Sequenced material: peripheral blood, taken on day 0 of AZD1222 vaccination. The receptors were sampled from an adult in good health.

The gene calls are TRBV9 and TRBJ2-1; D remains ambiguous. V was trimmed by 0 bases and J by 2 bases, leaving 12 bases between them. Germline CDR1 SGDLS, CDR2 YYNGEE. This CDR3 is built from 16 residues. CDR3 residues: CASSVALGSTYNEQFF. Written as DNA, the CDR3 is TGTGCCAGCAGCGTAGCTCTCGGGTCTACCTACAATGAGCAGTTCTTC.

The J gene is TRBJ1-2, the V gene TRBV27; 10 nucleotides align to TRBD1. Looked up from germline, CDR1 is MNHEY and CDR2 is SMNVEV (reference sequence). The CDR3 sequence is 14 residues long. V lost 6 bases to trimming and J lost 3 bases; unmatched junction nucleotides: 4. The CDR3 DNA follows: TGTGCCAGCAGCCGGACAGGGGGGGACTATGGCTACACCTTC. Its protein product is CASSRTGGDYGYTF.

The CDR3 coding sequence is TGTGCCAGCACCCCCCCGGGACTAGCGTGGCAGACCCAGTACTTC. It codes for CASTPPGLAWQTQYF. This chain joins TRBV2 and TRBJ2-5; 10 nucleotides match TRBD2. This CDR3 contains 15 residues. The J segment lost 6 bases and the V segment lost 7 bases, leaving 11 bases of the junction unmatched. Germline V CDR1 and CDR2: SNHLY, FYNNEI.

The chain combines TRBV3-1 (or the pseudogene TRBV3-2) with TRBJ2-7, with D possibly being TRBD2 (5 bases). V was shortened by 4 bases and J by 3 bases, with 13 bases between the two germline ends. This CDR3 has 14 residues. The germline CDR1 and CDR2 sequences are LGHDT and YNNKEL (reference sequence). CDR3 protein: CASSRRLGVYEQYF. Written as DNA, the CDR3 is TGTGCCAGCAGCCGGAGGCTTGGCGTCTACGAGCAGTACTTC.

The V and J genes are TRBV5-4 and TRBJ2-3; 7 nucleotides match TRBD1. The junction had 8 bases not matched to a gene; V was cut back by 4 bases and J by 6 bases. Per germline, CDR1 SGHNT and CDR2 YYREEE (reference sequence). The CDR3 consists of 14 residues. The CDR3 sequence: CASSADRVRDTQYF. In DNA form, the CDR3 reads TGTGCCAGCAGCGCTGACAGGGTACGCGATACGCAGTATTTT.

V usage is TRBV27 and J usage is TRBJ2-7; unclear D gene. V lost 2 bases, J lost 5 bases, and 4 bases lay in between. The CDR3 runs 11 residues. Per the germline V gene, CDR1 is MNHEY and CDR2 is SMNVEV (reference sequence). In nucleotides, the CDR3 is TGTGCCAGCAGTTTAATCCACGAGCAGTACTTC. This encodes CASSLIHEQYF.

The V call is TRBV5-8, the J call TRBJ2-1; TRBD1 agrees at 8 bases. Looked up from germline, CDR1 is SGHTS and CDR2 is YDEGEE. The CDR3 consists of 15 residues. Trimming at V came to 4 bases and at J to 4 bases, leaving 7 bases not matched to a gene. The CDR3 here is CASSVDRGGYNEQFF. The CDR3 DNA follows: TGTGCCAGCAGCGTTGACAGGGGTGGGTACAATGAGCAGTTCTTC.

The CDR3 DNA reads as TGTGCCAGCATTGGACTAGCGGGGGAACCTGGGGCCTATAGCACAGATACGCAGTATTTT. Translation gives CASIGLAGEPGAYSTDTQYF. The chain is built from TRBV28 and TRBJ2-3; 13 bases match TRBD2. CDR3 length: 20 amino acids. Unmatched junction bases numbered 16, after V lost 7 bases and J lost 0 bases. Germline V lookup: CDR1 MDHEN, CDR2 SYDVKM.

V is TRBV5-5 and J is TRBJ1-2; TRBD1 aligns across 8 bases. The CDR3 has 15 amino acids. V lost 2 bases, J lost 8 bases, and 11 bases stayed unmatched. CDR1 is SGHKS, CDR2 YYEKEE, per germline (reference sequence). The CDR3 region has the DNA TGTGCCAGCAGCTTCTCTCCCGGACAGGGAGGAGGCTACACCTTC. Translation: CASSFSPGQGGGYTF. The variable domain in full, with the rest retrieved from reference TRBV5-5 and TRBJ1-2, is DAGVTQSPTHLIKTRGQQVTLRCSPISGHKSVSWYQQVLGQGPQFIFQYYEKEERGRGNFPDRFSARQFPNYSSELNVNALLLGDSALYLCASSFSPGQGGGYTFGSGTRLTVV.

This sequence joins TRBV5-4 and TRBJ1-6; D call uncertain. Germline V gene data show CDR1 as SGHNT and CDR2 as YYREEE (reference sequence). V was trimmed by 1 base and J by 8 bases, leaving 4 bases between them. CDR3 length equals 12 residues. Written as DNA, the CDR3 is TGTGCCAGCAGCTTGCTGCATTCACCCCTCCACTTT. This translates into CASSLLHSPLHF. The variable domain in full, completed from reference TRBV5-4 and TRBJ1-6, reads ETGVTQSPTHLIKTRGQQVTLRCSSQSGHNTVSWYQQALGQGPQFIFQYYREEENGRGNFPPRFSGLQFPNYSSELNVNALELDDSALYLCASSLLHSPLHFGNGTRLTVT.

The chain combines TRBV5-4 with TRBJ2-2; 15 bases align to TRBD2. The CDR3 extends over 17 amino acids. The V gene's germline CDR1 is SGHNT and CDR2 YYREEE (reference sequence). Trimming took 4 bases from V and 1 from J; bases not matched to a gene: 2. As DNA, the CDR3 is TGTGCCAGCAGCCCGGGACTAGCGGGGGGGAACACCGGGGAGCTGTTTTTT. It specifies CASSPGLAGGNTGELFF.

The V gene is TRBV7-8, the J gene TRBJ1-2; a weak D match, TRBD1 (6 bases). Germline values: CDR1 SGHVS, CDR2 FQNEAQ. The CDR3 covers 16 residues. V was shortened by 4 bases and J by 3 bases, with 18 bases between the two germline ends. The CDR3 here is CASSYFGDKGDYGYTF. DNA for the CDR3: TGTGCCAGCAGCTACTTTGGGGACAAGGGCGACTATGGCTACACCTTC. Together with reference TRBV7-8 and TRBJ1-2, the CDR3 gives the full variable domain: GAGVSQSPRYKVAKRGQDVALRCDPISGHVSLFWYQQALGQGPEFLTYFQNEAQLDKSGLPSDRFFAERPEGSVSTLKIQRTQQEDSAVYLCASSYFGDKGDYGYTFGSGTRLTVV.

This clone was seen just once. The chain recombines TRBV27 with TRBJ1-1; TRBD1 might be the D (5 bases). The germline gives CDR1 MNHEY, CDR2 SMNVEV (reference sequence). The CDR3 runs to 13 residues. The V end was cut by 0 bases, the J end by 10 bases, with 12 bases between. This CDR3 reads CASSLSFQGVAFF. The CDR3 nucleotides are TGTGCCAGCAGTTTATCTTTCCAGGGTGTAGCTTTCTTT.

This rearrangement joins TRBV27 to TRBJ2-1; 10 nucleotides agree with TRBD1. Germline CDR1 MNHEY, CDR2 SMNVEV (reference sequence). The CDR3 runs 15 residues. V dropped 6 bases and J dropped 5; count of bases not matched to a gene: 7. CDR3 sequence reads: CASRYLGTGDNEQFF. The CDR3 nucleotides read TGTGCCAGCAGATACCTCGGGACAGGGGACAATGAGCAGTTCTTC.

The chain is built from TRBV5-6 and TRBJ2-1; D call uncertain. V gave up 4 bases and J gave up 8 bases, with 7 bases separating them. The CDR3 sequence is 11 residues long. The germline V gene has CDR1 SGHDT and CDR2 YYEEEE. Here the CDR3 DNA reads TGTGCCAGCAGCAGTCTGGATGAGCAGTTCTTC. Encoded protein: CASSSLDEQFF.

The chain joins TRBV7-9 to TRBJ2-7, with 11 bases aligning to TRBD1. Germline V gene lookup returns CDR1 SEHNR and CDR2 FQNEAQ (reference sequence). With V trimmed by 6 bases and J by 2 bases, 6 bases remained unmatched. The CDR3 extends over 15 amino acids. CDR3: CASSLKGQGAYEQYF. DNA of the CDR3: TGTGCCAGCAGTTTAAAGGGACAGGGGGCCTACGAGCAGTACTTC.

CDR3 nucleotide sequence: TGTGCCAGCAGCAAAACCAGGGAATCTGAAAAACTGTTTTTT. Amino acid sequence: CASSKTRESEKLFF. The chain employs TRBV4-2 and TRBJ1-4; D is possibly TRBD1 (5 bases). Trimming took 5 bases from V and 7 from J, leaving 14 bases between them. The length of the CDR3 is 14 residues. In germline, CDR1 is LGHNA, CDR2 YNFKEQ.

This clone was picked up one time. The chain joins TRBV10-3 to TRBJ2-1, with 10 nucleotides matching TRBD1. J lost 8 bases, V lost 4 bases, and 8 bases had no gene match. The germline V gene encodes CDR1 ENHRY and CDR2 SYGVKD. The CDR3 spans 15 residues. In nucleotides, the CDR3 is TGTGCCATCAGTGTCCGGGACAGGGGTGCAGATGAGCAGTTCTTC. Protein product: CAISVRDRGADEQFF.

This clone was seen just once. The CDR3 DNA reads as TGCAGCGTTGATAGGGGCCTTGGAGACAGGGCGCGGTATGGCTACACCTTC. Translated, it gives CSVDRGLGDRARYGYTF. The V and J genes are TRBV29-1 and TRBJ1-2, with 7 bases that match TRBD1. The CDR3 spans 17 residues. In germline, CDR1 is SQVTM, CDR2 ANQGSEA. V dropped 3 bases and J dropped 5; count of bases not matched to a gene: 18. Drawing the rest from reference TRBV29-1 and TRBJ1-2, the complete variable domain is SAVISQKPSRDICQRGTSLTIQCQVDSQVTMMFWYRQQPGQSLTLIATANQGSEATYESGFVIDKFPISRPNLTFSTLTVSNMSPEDSSIYLCSVDRGLGDRARYGYTFGSGTRLTVV.

The chain has TRBV5-6 and TRBJ1-3, with a possible D match to TRBD1 (5 bases). V lost 4 bases and J 0 bases, leaving 23 bases between the germline ends. Germline V lookup: CDR1 SGHDT, CDR2 YYEEEE. CDR3 length equals 19 residues. The CDR3 sequence is CASSRFDSAPDGSGNTIYF. CDR3 bases: TGTGCCAGCAGCCGATTCGACAGCGCACCAGACGGCTCTGGAAACACCATATATTTT.

The V and J genes are TRBV6-5 and TRBJ2-7; D uncertain. V lost 7 bases and J 7 bases, leaving 11 bases between the germline ends. The CDR3 consists of 11 residues. Germline V gives CDR1 MNHEY, CDR2 SVGAGI. CDR3 DNA: TGTGCCAGCAACCCCAGCCGGGAGCAGTACTTC. Its translation: CASNPSREQYF.

The chain is built from TRBV19 and TRBJ2-3; a weak D match, TRBD1 (6 bases). Trimming took off 3 bases at V and 2 bases at J, with 18 bases between the two ends. Germline V gives CDR1 LNHDA, CDR2 SQIVND (reference sequence). The CDR3 is made up of 17 amino acids. CDR3 nucleotides: TGTGCCAGTAGTATCGTCCCAGGGGTGACGCACACAGATACGCAGTATTTT. It codes for CASSIVPGVTHTDTQYF.

This sequence joins TRBV7-3 and TRBJ1-1; D is perhaps TRBD1 (6 bases). Germline assignment: CDR1 SGHTA and CDR2 FQGTGA. V lost 3 bases and J lost 0, with 17 bases in between. The CDR3 has 17 amino acids. In DNA, the CDR3 is TGTGCCAGCAGCTTGGGCAGGGGACGACTTATGAACACTGAAGCTTTCTTT. Translated, it gives CASSLGRGRLMNTEAFF.

The chain has TRBV11-1 and TRBJ2-3, with 7 bases fitting TRBD1. The trim removed 4 bases at V and 4 bases at J, leaving 8 bases unmatched. The CDR3 length is 15 residues. Per the germline V gene, CDR1 is SGHAT and CDR2 is FQDESV (reference sequence). In nucleotides, the CDR3 is TGTGCCAGCAGCTCTGTGACAGGGTCCCCAGATACGCAGTATTTT. The encoded protein is CASSSVTGSPDTQYF.

V usage is TRBV5-1 and J usage is TRBJ2-2; D is possibly TRBD1 (6 bases). V lost 4 bases, J lost 5 bases, and 12 bases lay in between. From germline, CDR1 is SGHRS and CDR2 YFSETQ. There are 14 residues in the CDR3. CDR3 region: CASSPTGMTGELFF. CDR3 nucleotides: TGCGCCAGCAGCCCCACAGGGATGACCGGGGAGCTGTTTTTT. The full variable domain, completed using reference TRBV5-1 and TRBJ2-2, is KAGVTQTPRYLIKTRGQQVTLSCSPISGHRSVSWYQQTPGQGLQFLFEYFSETQRNKGNFPGRFSGRQFSNSRSEMNVSTLELGDSALYLCASSPTGMTGELFFGEGSRLTVL.

This rearrangement joins TRBV18 to TRBJ1-2, with 10 bases that match TRBD1. Germline CDR1 reads KGHSH; CDR2 reads LQKENI. This CDR3 has 15 amino acids. The V segment lost 2 bases and the J segment 4 bases; nucleotides outside the gene matches: 4. For the CDR3, the DNA is TGTGCCAGCTCACCAGCGACAGGGGGCGTCTATGGCTACACCTTC. It is translated as CASSPATGGVYGYTF.

The J gene is TRBJ2-5, the V gene TRBV15; no clear D. V was pared by 1 base and J by 2 bases, with 14 bases between. Germline V gene lookup returns CDR1 LNHNV and CDR2 YYDKDF (reference sequence). The CDR3 is 16 amino acids. CDR3 bases: TGTGCCACCAGCAGAGGCCAGCGTACAATTCAAGAGACCCAGTACTTC. Translated, it gives CATSRGQRTIQETQYF.